Reported below is one T cell receptor (beta chain). This sample stems from a study of cytomegalovirus exposure and HLA in healthy donors. Per germline, CDR1 SGHRS and CDR2 YFSETQ. This CDR3 region has 12 residues. V was cut by 7 bases and J by 6 bases, with 11 bases left in between. Primers: 60 Vbeta forward and 13 Jbeta reverse. Clones were read by immunoSEQ multiplex PCR, and TCRdb kept only the in-frame ones, dropping some. In all, the sample yields about 200,000 clones. V is TRBV5-1 and J is TRBJ2-1; D remains ambiguous. What was sequenced was PBMCs. The sequence derives from a girl aged 2-10 years in good health and CMV-seropositive. CDR3: CASGSQVNEQFF. The CDR3 DNA is TGCGCCAGCGGTTCACAAGTCAATGAGCAGTTCTTC.